One and the same sample provided the 22 T cell receptor beta chains below, sequenced in a study of T cell clusters in autoimmune cytopenias. One tube held mixed TRB-A and TRB-B primer pools for touch-down PCR. TCRdb re-called the multiplex PCR reads; every CDR3 protein appears as one record, without DNA. The sample has fewer than 3,000 distinct CDR3 sequences. TRB was amplified from 250 ng of peripheral blood genomic DNA per sample. What was sequenced was peripheral blood. These receptors came from a human donor with an autoimmune cytopenia or autoimmune hepatitis (not recorded which).

This clonotype is identified as medium-sized (0.01 to 0.1%) from frequency. V usage is TRBV19 and J usage is TRBJ1-5; TCRdb selects TRBD1, and the lack of DNA leaves this call unchecked. The CDR3 spans 14 residues. CDR1 LNHDA and CDR2 SQIVND come from the germline V gene (reference sequence). The chain's CDR3 is CASGTGPGNQPQHF. The whole variable domain, filled in from reference TRBV19 and TRBJ1-5, reads DGGITQSPKYLFRKEGQNVTLSCEQNLNHDAMYWYRQDPGQGLRLIYYSQIVNDFQKGDIAEGYSVSREKKESFPLTVTSAQKNPTAFYLCASGTGPGNQPQHFGDGTRLSIL.

This clonotype counts as medium-sized by frequency. The chain recombines TRBV12-3 or TRBV12-4 with TRBJ2-3. This CDR3 spans 18 amino acids. CDR3 amino acids: CASSPLWVDWLSTDTQYF.

This clonotype counts as medium-sized by frequency. The V gene is TRBV6-5, the J gene TRBJ2-5; the TCRdb call, TRBD1, lacks DNA for checking. Germline V lookup: CDR1 MNHEY, CDR2 SVGAGI. CDR3 size: 14 residues. This CDR3 reads CASSHRGGGETQYF.

Its frequency marks this clonotype as medium-sized. The rearrangement joins TRBV7-9 to TRBJ2-2; as DNA is missing, the TRBD1 call by TCRdb cannot be tested. Per germline, CDR1 SEHNR and CDR2 FQNEAQ (reference sequence). CDR3 length: 14 amino acids. The CDR3 loop reads CASSLEPGTGELFF.

This clonotype is medium-sized by frequency. The rearrangement links TRBV19 to TRBJ2-5; TCRdb's D call, TRBD2, is unchecked because there is no DNA. Germline CDR1 reads LNHDA; CDR2 reads SQIVND (reference sequence). The CDR3 totals 13 residues. CDR3: CASSILAEETQYF. Full variable domain (outside the CDR3, taken from reference TRBV19 and TRBJ2-5): DGGITQSPKYLFRKEGQNVTLSCEQNLNHDAMYWYRQDPGQGLRLIYYSQIVNDFQKGDIAEGYSVSREKKESFPLTVTSAQKNPTAFYLCASSILAEETQYFGPGTRLLVL.

Frequency places this clonotype as medium-sized (0.01 to 0.1%). The CDR3: CAWSVGGASYEQYF. The V call is TRBV30, the J call TRBJ2-7; TCRdb proposes TRBD1, but this gene call is untestable without DNA. Germline V gene sequence: CDR1 GTSNPN, CDR2 SVGIG (reference sequence). CDR3 length: 14 residues.

In terms of frequency, this clonotype is medium-sized. V is TRBV11-1 and J is TRBJ1-4; TCRdb's D gene call, TRBD1, goes unchecked for lack of DNA. CDR1 is SGHAT, CDR2 FQDESV, per germline (reference sequence). This CDR3 spans 13 amino acids. CDR3 residues: CASSSGTVEKLFF. Supplemented by reference TRBV11-1 and TRBJ1-4, the full variable domain reads EAEVAQSPRYKITEKSQAVAFWCDPISGHATLYWYRQILGQGPELLVQFQDESVVDDSQLPKDRFSAERLKGVDSTLKIQPAELGDSAMYLCASSSGTVEKLFFGSGTQLSVL.

Its frequency marks this clonotype as medium-sized. The chain has TRBV12-3 or TRBV12-4 and TRBJ2-5; without DNA, the TCRdb call of TRBD1 cannot be checked. The CDR3 has 13 residues. The CDR3 sequence: CASSRRGRETQYF.

Measured by frequency, this clonotype is medium-sized. The chain couples TRBV6-5 to TRBJ2-5. Germline V lookup: CDR1 MNHEY, CDR2 SVGAGI. The CDR3 sequence is 11 residues long. Here the CDR3 reads CASSYGETQYF.

By frequency, this clonotype registers medium-sized (0.01 to 0.1%). The J gene is TRBJ2-1, the V gene TRBV19. There are 14 residues in the CDR3. The germline V gene has CDR1 LNHDA and CDR2 SQIVND (reference sequence). This chain's CDR3 is CASSHKNSYNEQFF.

By frequency, this clonotype is large. The rearrangement links TRBV29-1 to TRBJ2-3; the D gene TCRdb calls, TRBD1, cannot be checked with no DNA. Looked up from germline, CDR1 is SQVTM and CDR2 is ANQGSEA. The CDR3 extends over 14 amino acids. The CDR3 reads CSVGGTGVSDTQYF.

Its frequency marks this clonotype as large. V and J are TRBV29-1 and TRBJ1-3. Germline CDR1 reads SQVTM; CDR2 reads ANQGSEA. The CDR3 spans 13 residues. CDR3 protein: CSVTTDGFADIYF.

This clonotype registers medium-sized (0.01 to 0.1%) by frequency. The chain links TRBV7-6 to TRBJ2-1; TCRdb selects TRBD1, and the lack of DNA leaves this call unchecked. CDR3 length equals 14 residues. Germline loops: CDR1 SGHVS, CDR2 FNYEAQ. This chain's CDR3 is CASSLFVQGDEQFF.

This clonotype shows up as medium-sized (0.01 to 0.1%) by frequency. The chain combines TRBV15 with TRBJ2-7; the D call from TCRdb, TRBD1, cannot be confirmed without DNA. Germline CDR1 and CDR2: LNHNV and YYDKDF (reference sequence). The CDR3 extends over 15 amino acids. The CDR3 sequence is CATSRERGPSYEQYF. The whole variable domain, filled in from reference TRBV15 and TRBJ2-7, reads DAMVIQNPRYQVTQFGKPVTLSCSQTLNHNVMYWYQQKSSQAPKLLFHYYDKDFNNEADTPDNFQSRRPNTSFCFLDIRSPGLGDTAMYLCATSRERGPSYEQYFGPGTRLTVT.

This clonotype is large by frequency. The chain joins TRBV29-1 to TRBJ1-2; TCRdb reports TRBD1, a call that lacks DNA to check it against. The V gene's germline CDR1 is SQVTM and CDR2 ANQGSEA. The CDR3 covers 12 residues. The CDR3 here is CSVEKDRGGYTF. Using reference TRBV29-1 and TRBJ1-2 for the parts outside the CDR3, the full variable domain is SAVISQKPSRDICQRGTSLTIQCQVDSQVTMMFWYRQQPGQSLTLIATANQGSEATYESGFVIDKFPISRPNLTFSTLTVSNMSPEDSSIYLCSVEKDRGGYTFGSGTRLTVV.

By frequency, this clonotype registers medium-sized (0.01 to 0.1%). The chain uses TRBV5-6 and TRBJ1-5; the D gene TCRdb calls, TRBD1, cannot be checked with no DNA. CDR1 and CDR2 from the germline V gene are SGHDT and YYEEEE. CDR3 size: 14 residues. The CDR3 region is CASSLGQVNQPQHF.

This clonotype is deemed medium-sized by its frequency. The rearrangement uses TRBV6-5 and TRBJ2-7; the D gene TCRdb calls, TRBD1, cannot be checked with no DNA. This CDR3 has 14 amino acids. CDR1 is MNHEY and CDR2 is SVGAGI in the germline V gene. CDR3 protein: CASSYLGPSYEQYF.

This clonotype is identified as medium-sized (0.01 to 0.1%) from frequency. This chain uses TRBV7-6 with TRBJ1-2; as DNA is missing, the TRBD1 call by TCRdb cannot be tested. CDR1 and CDR2 from the germline V gene are SGHVS and FNYEAQ. The CDR3 is 15 residues long. The CDR3 sequence: CASSPGTGGNYGYTF.

Its frequency marks this clonotype as medium-sized (0.01 to 0.1%). The chain carries TRBV27 and TRBJ1-2; TCRdb proposes TRBD1, but this gene call is untestable without DNA. This CDR3 is built from 17 residues. CDR1 and CDR2 from the germline V gene are MNHEY and SMNVEV (reference sequence). This chain's CDR3 is CASSPLTLPDRGGGYTF.

Considering frequency, this clonotype is medium-sized. The chain has TRBV5-5 and TRBJ1-2. CDR1 is SGHKS and CDR2 is YYEKEE in the germline V gene (reference sequence). The CDR3 length is 12 residues. CDR3 amino acids: CASSLEGIGYTF.

Considering frequency, this clonotype is medium-sized. This chain joins TRBV28 and TRBJ2-1; no DNA is available, so the TRBD1 call from TCRdb remains unchecked. Germline V lookup: CDR1 MDHEN, CDR2 SYDVKM. The CDR3 runs to 16 residues. The CDR3 loop reads CASSTNRDRNINEQFF.

Judged by frequency, this clonotype is medium-sized. This chain connects TRBV12-3 or TRBV12-4 to TRBJ1-6; TCRdb outputs TRBD1, but without DNA this stays unchecked. CDR3 length: 14 residues. This chain's CDR3 is CASSTGTGVSPLHF.